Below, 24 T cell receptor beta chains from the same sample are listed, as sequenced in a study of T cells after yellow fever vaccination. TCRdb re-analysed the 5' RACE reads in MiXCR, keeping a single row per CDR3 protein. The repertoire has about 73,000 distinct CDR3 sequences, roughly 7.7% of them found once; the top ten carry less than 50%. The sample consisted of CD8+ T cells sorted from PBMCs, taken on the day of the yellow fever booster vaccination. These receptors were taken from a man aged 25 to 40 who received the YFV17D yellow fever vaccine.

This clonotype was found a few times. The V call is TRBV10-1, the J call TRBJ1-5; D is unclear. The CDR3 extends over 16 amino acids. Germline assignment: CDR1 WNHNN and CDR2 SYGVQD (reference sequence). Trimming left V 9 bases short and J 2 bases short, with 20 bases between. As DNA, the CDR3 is TGCGCCAGTTGTAGAAACCGGGCCCCCCGCAATCAGCCCCAGCATTTT. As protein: CASCRNRAPRNQPQHF.

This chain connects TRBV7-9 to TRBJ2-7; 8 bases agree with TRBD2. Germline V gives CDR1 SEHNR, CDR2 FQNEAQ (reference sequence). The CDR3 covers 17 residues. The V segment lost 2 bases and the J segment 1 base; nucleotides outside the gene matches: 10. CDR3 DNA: TGTGCCAGCAGCTTATCGGGGGGGGACAAACGATCCTACGAGCAGTACTTC. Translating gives CASSLSGGDKRSYEQYF.

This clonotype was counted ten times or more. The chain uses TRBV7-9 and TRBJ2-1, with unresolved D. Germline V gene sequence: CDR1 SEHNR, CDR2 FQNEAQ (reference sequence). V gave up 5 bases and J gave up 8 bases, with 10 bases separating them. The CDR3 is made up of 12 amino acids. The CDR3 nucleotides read TGTGCCAGCAGCGGTCCCTCGTATGAGCAGTTCTTC. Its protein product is CASSGPSYEQFF.

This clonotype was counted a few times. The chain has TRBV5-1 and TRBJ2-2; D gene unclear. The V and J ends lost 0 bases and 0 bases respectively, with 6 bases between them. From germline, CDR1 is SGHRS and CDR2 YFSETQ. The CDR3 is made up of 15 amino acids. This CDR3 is CASSLVVSNTGELFF. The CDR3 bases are TGCGCCAGCAGCTTGGTCGTATCGAACACCGGGGAGCTGTTTTTT.

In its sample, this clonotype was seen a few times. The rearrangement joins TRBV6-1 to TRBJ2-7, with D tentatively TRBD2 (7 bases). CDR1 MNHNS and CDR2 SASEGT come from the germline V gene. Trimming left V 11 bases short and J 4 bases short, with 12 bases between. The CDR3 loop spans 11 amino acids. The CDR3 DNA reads TGTGCCGGAGGGGGGGGATACGAGCAGTACTTC. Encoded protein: CAGGGGYEQYF.

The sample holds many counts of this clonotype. The CDR3 is CASSLGASEQYF. The DNA of the CDR3 is TGTGCCAGCAGCTTAGGGGCGTCAGAGCAGTACTTC. This chain uses TRBV7-8 with TRBJ2-7; D is undetermined. The CDR3 is made up of 12 amino acids. Trimming took 1 base from V and 7 from J, leaving 8 bases between them. Germline CDR1 reads SGHVS; CDR2 reads FQNEAQ.

The CDR3 loop reads CATSDFLDDEQYF. CDR3 bases: TGTGCCACCAGTGATTTCCTCGATGACGAGCAGTACTTC. The V gene is TRBV24-1, the J gene TRBJ2-7; D is uncertain. Germline CDR1 reads KGHDR; CDR2 reads SFDVKD. Between the trimmed V and J ends, which lost 1 base and 5 bases, there was a span of 8 bases. CDR3 length: 13 amino acids.

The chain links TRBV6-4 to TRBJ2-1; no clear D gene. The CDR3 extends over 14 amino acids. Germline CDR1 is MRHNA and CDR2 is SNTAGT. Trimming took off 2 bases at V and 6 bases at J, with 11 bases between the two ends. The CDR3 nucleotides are TGTGCCAGCAGTGACACTTCTAGGGTCAATGAGCAGTTCTTC. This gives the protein CASSDTSRVNEQFF.

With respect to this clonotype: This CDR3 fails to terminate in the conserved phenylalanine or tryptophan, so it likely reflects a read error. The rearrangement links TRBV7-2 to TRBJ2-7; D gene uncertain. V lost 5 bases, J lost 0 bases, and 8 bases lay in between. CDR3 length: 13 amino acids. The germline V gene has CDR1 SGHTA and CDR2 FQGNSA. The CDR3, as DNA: TGTGCCAGCAGCGCAACGGGCTCCTACGAGCAGTACTTA. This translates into CASSATGSYEQYL.

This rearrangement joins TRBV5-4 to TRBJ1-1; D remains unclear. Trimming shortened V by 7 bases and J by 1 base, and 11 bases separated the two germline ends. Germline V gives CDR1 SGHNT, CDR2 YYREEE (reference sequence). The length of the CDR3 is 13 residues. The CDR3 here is CASRGPPNTEAFF. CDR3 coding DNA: TGTGCCAGCCGCGGGCCACCGAACACTGAAGCTTTCTTT.

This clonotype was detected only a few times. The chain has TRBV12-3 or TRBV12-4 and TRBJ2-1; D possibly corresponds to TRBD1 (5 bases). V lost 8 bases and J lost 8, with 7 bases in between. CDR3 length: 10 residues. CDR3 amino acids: CASGADEQFF. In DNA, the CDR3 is TGTGCCAGCGGGGCCGATGAGCAGTTCTTC.

The CDR3 loop reads CASSLGLGYEQYF. The CDR3 nucleotides are TGTGCCAGCAGCTTGGGGCTGGGCTACGAGCAGTACTTC. The genes are TRBV5-6 and TRBJ2-7, with no clear D. The V end lost 0 bases, the J end lost 3 bases, and 7 bases lay between the germline ends. There are 13 residues in the CDR3. Germline loops: CDR1 SGHDT, CDR2 YYEEEE. Drawing the rest from reference TRBV5-6 and TRBJ2-7, the complete variable domain is DAGVTQSPTHLIKTRGQQVTLRCSPKSGHDTVSWYQQALGQGPQFIFQYYEEEERQRGNFPDRFSGHQFPNYSSELNVNALLLGDSALYLCASSLGLGYEQYFGPGTRLTVT.

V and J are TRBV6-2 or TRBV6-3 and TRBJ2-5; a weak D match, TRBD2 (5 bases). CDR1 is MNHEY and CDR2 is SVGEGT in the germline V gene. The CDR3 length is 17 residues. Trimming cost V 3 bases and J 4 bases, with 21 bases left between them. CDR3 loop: CASSYDSGEISVETQYF. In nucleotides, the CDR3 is TGTGCCAGCAGTTATGATTCTGGGGAGATCTCCGTAGAGACCCAGTACTTC.

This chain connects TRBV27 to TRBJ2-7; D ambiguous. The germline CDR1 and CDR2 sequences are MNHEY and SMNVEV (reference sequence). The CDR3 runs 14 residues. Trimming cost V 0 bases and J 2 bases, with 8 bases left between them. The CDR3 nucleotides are TGTGCCAGCAGTTTATCTGTCAGCGCCTACGAGCAGTACTTC. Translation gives CASSLSVSAYEQYF.

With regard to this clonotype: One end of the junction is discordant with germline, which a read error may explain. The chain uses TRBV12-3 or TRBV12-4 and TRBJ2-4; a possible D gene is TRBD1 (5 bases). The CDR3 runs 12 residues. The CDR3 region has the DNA TGTGCCAGCAGTTCGGCAACGGACATGCAGTACTTC. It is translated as CASSSATDMQYF.

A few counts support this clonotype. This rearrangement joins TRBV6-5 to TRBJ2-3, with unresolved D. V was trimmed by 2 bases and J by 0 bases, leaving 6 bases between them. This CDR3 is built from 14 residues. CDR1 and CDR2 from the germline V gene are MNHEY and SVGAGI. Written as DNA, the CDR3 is TGTGCCAGCAGTTACACCTTTAGCACAGATACGCAGTATTTT. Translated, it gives CASSYTFSTDTQYF.

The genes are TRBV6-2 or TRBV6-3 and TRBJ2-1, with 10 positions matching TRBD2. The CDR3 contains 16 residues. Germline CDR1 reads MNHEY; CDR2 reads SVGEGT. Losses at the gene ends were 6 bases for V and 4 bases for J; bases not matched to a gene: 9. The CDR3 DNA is TGTGCCAGCAGAACGACCGGACTAGCGGAATACAATGAGCAGTTCTTC. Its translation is CASRTTGLAEYNEQFF.

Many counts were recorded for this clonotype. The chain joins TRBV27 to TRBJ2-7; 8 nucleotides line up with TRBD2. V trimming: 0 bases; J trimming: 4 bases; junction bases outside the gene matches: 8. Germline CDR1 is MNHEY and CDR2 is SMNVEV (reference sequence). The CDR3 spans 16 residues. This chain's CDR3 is CASSLSILAAPYEQYF. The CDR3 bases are TGTGCCAGCAGTTTATCGATACTAGCGGCCCCTTACGAGCAGTACTTC.

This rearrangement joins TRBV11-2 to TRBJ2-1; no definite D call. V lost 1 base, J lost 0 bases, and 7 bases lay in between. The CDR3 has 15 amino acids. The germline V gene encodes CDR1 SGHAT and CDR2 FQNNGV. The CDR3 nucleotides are TGTGCCAGCAGCTTAGCGTGGAGCTCCTACAATGAGCAGTTCTTC. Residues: CASSLAWSSYNEQFF.

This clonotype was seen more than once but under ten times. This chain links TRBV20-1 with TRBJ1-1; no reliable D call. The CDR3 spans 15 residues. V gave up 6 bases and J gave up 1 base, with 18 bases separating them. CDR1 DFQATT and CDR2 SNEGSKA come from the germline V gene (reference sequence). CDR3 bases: TGCAGTGCCGCGGCGGCAGGTCAACCGAACACTGAAGCTTTCTTT. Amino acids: CSAAAAGQPNTEAFF.

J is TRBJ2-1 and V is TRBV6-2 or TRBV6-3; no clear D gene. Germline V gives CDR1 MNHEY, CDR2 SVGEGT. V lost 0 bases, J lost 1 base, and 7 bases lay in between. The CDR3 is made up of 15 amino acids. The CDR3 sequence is CASSYSIGSYNEQFF. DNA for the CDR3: TGTGCCAGCAGTTACTCTATAGGTTCCTACAATGAGCAGTTCTTC.

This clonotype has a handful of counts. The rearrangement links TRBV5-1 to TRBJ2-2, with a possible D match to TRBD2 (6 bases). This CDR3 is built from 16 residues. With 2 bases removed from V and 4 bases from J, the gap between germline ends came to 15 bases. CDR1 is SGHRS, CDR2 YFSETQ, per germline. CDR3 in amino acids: CASSFQRMGGTGELFF. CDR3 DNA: TGCGCCAGCAGCTTTCAAAGGATGGGGGGCACCGGGGAGCTGTTTTTT.

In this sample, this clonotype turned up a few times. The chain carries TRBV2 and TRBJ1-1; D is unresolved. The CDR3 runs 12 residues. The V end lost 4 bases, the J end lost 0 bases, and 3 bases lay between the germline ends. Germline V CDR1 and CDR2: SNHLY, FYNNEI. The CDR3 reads CASSALNTEAFF. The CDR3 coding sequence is TGTGCCAGCAGTGCGTTGAACACTGAAGCTTTCTTT.

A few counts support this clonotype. Here the CDR3 DNA reads TGTGCCAGCAGCCCTTATGGGGTTTCGGGACCTTCGGACGAAAAACTGTTTTTT. Translated, it gives CASSPYGVSGPSDEKLFF. The V gene is TRBV7-3, the J gene TRBJ1-4; TRBD1 is a possible D gene (5 bases). The germline gives CDR1 SGHTA, CDR2 FQGTGA. CDR3 size: 18 residues. V dropped 5 bases and J dropped 8 bases, with 27 bases sitting between them.